A selection of T cell receptor beta chains follows, all from one sample in a study of T cell responses to AZD1222 COVID-19 vaccine. Sequencing was performed with immunoSEQ multiplex PCR; in TCRdb, only in-frame clones are kept and a portion is missing. The data show 100,000 to 150,000 clones, with roughly 90% seen just once and 0.9% to 1.2% held by the top ten. The sequencing here drew on peripheral blood, taken on day 0 of AZD1222 vaccination. These receptors were collected from an adult in good health. Both conserved end residues are trimmed from each CDR3. Fields, in order: J gene, V gene, D gene, CDR3 protein. A D gene is named only where the DNA matches it firmly.

TRBJ2-2 | TRBV18 | NA | ASSPSVVSGELF
TRBJ1-1 | TRBV5-5 | NA | ASSLNVVGARTEAF
TRBJ1-1 | TRBV24-1 | NA | ATSLAGNTEAF
TRBJ2-7 | TRBV28 | TRBD2 | ASSTGLAGGPREQY
TRBJ2-7 | TRBV7-6 | TRBD2 | ASSPRLAGLWIGYEQY
TRBJ2-3 | TRBV28 | TRBD2 | ASSLYSGSSRDTQY
TRBJ2-7 | TRBV27 | NA | ASKRRGSVTTLEQY
TRBJ2-3 | TRBV5-1 | NA | ASSLPESADTQY
TRBJ2-7 | TRBV28 | NA | ASSSVSYEQY
TRBJ1-2 | TRBV19 | NA | ASSIGDYGYT
TRBJ2-2 | TRBV30 | NA | AWSVFAAGELF
TRBJ2-7 | TRBV19 | NA | ASSIEPASYEQY
TRBJ2-7 | TRBV7-8 | NA | ASSSPPGRAPYEQY
TRBJ2-3 | TRBV24-1 | TRBD2 | AAGGQDTQY